Presented here are 11 T cell receptor beta chains from one specimen sequenced in a study of cytomegalovirus exposure and HLA in healthy donors. PCR used 60 Vbeta primers and 13 Jbeta primers. TCRdb's table, derived via immunoSEQ multiplex PCR, lists solely in-frame clones and lacks some. The sample lists around 90,000 clones, roughly 60% occurring once. Sequenced input: PBMCs. The receptor source for this set is a woman aged 25-40 years in good health and CMV-seropositive.

This clone was detected a few times. The chain's CDR3 is CASSLAPSTGGSSPLHF. The DNA of the CDR3 is TGCGCCAGCAGCTTGGCCCCGAGCACGGGAGGTAGCTCACCCCTCCACTTT. This chain uses TRBV5-1 with TRBJ1-6; the D is unclear. Trimming removed 0 bases from V and 10 bases from J, with 20 bases in between. Germline CDR1 SGHRS, CDR2 YFSETQ. This CDR3 has 17 amino acids. Using reference TRBV5-1 and TRBJ1-6 for the parts outside the CDR3, the full variable domain is KAGVTQTPRYLIKTRGQQVTLSCSPISGHRSVSWYQQTPGQGLQFLFEYFSETQRNKGNFPGRFSGRQFSNSRSEMNVSTLELGDSALYLCASSLAPSTGGSSPLHFGNGTRLTVT.

The V gene is TRBV7-9, the J gene TRBJ2-5; 8 positions match TRBD1. The J call is uncertain, as TRBJ2-7 better fits the DNA end. The CDR3 runs 16 residues. Germline CDR1 is SEHNR and CDR2 is FQNEAQ (reference sequence). The chain's CDR3 is CASSSEPRQGRHEQYF. CDR3 sequence (DNA): TGTGCCAGCAGCTCAGAACCACGACAGGGGCGGCACGAGCAGTACTTC.

The V call is TRBV6-1, the J call TRBJ1-5; D gene ambiguous. V was trimmed by 4 bases and J by 0 bases, leaving 13 bases between them. The CDR3 length is 16 residues. The germline CDR1 and CDR2 sequences are MNHNS and SASEGT. CDR3 nucleotide sequence: TGTGCCAGCAGTGCACAGAGCTTTCTTAGCAATCAGCCCCAGCATTTT. As protein: CASSAQSFLSNQPQHF.

The chain uses TRBV15 and TRBJ1-1; D gene unclear. Germline V CDR1 and CDR2: LNHNV, YYDKDF (reference sequence). The V end lost 7 bases, the J end lost 4 bases, and 13 bases lay between the germline ends. This CDR3 spans 13 amino acids. CDR3: CATKALGITEAFF. CDR3 bases: TGTGCCACCAAGGCCCTAGGAATCACTGAAGCTTTCTTT.

This rearrangement joins TRBV6-1 to TRBJ2-5; 7 bases are a match to TRBD1. Per germline, CDR1 MNHNS and CDR2 SASEGT. This CDR3 contains 14 residues. V lost 6 bases to trimming and J lost 0 bases; unmatched junction nucleotides: 4. CDR3 nucleotides: TGTGCCAGCAGAGTACAGGGGAACCAAGAGACCCAGTACTTC. Translating it yields CASRVQGNQETQYF.

This chain links TRBV7-2 with TRBJ2-7; perhaps TRBD2 as D (6 bases). The CDR3 sequence is 14 residues long. Germline V gene lookup returns CDR1 SGHTA and CDR2 FQGNSA. V was shortened by 7 bases and J by 4 bases, with 17 bases between the two germline ends. CDR3 amino acids: CASTHGGVGYEQYF. In nucleotides, the CDR3 is TGTGCCAGCACTCACGGGGGAGTAGGGTACGAGCAGTACTTC.

V gene TRBV6-5 combines with J gene TRBJ1-2, with 7 bases lining up with TRBD1. Per the germline V gene, CDR1 is MNHEY and CDR2 is SVGAGI. The V and J ends lost 7 bases and 7 bases, in that order; junction bases with no gene match: 15. This CDR3 comprises 15 residues. The CDR3 reads CASTPSLGQHVGYTF. Written as DNA, the CDR3 is TGTGCCAGCACCCCCAGTCTGGGACAGCACGTTGGCTACACCTTC.

The chain joins TRBV6-6 to TRBJ2-3; D perhaps matches TRBD2 (5 bases). V shed 2 bases and J shed 0 bases, with 12 bases lying between them. CDR1 and CDR2 from the germline V gene are MNHNY and SVGAGI (reference sequence). There are 16 residues in the CDR3. DNA for the CDR3: TGTGCCAGCAGTTACCGGGAAGCCCTTAGCACAGATACGCAGTATTTT. This encodes CASSYREALSTDTQYF.

This clone was seen only once. The chain recombines TRBV30 with TRBJ1-6, with TRBD1 matching over 7 bases. Looked up from germline, CDR1 is GTSNPN and CDR2 is SVGIG (reference sequence). The trim removed 0 bases at V and 6 bases at J, leaving 5 bases unmatched. The CDR3 has 15 amino acids. CDR3 in DNA: TGTGCCTGGAGTGTACGACAGGGTGGTAATTCACCCCTCCACTTT. Amino acid sequence: CAWSVRQGGNSPLHF.

This clone has just one count. The V and J genes are TRBV6-5 and TRBJ2-1, with D tentatively TRBD2 (5 bases). CDR1 and CDR2 from the germline V gene are MNHEY and SVGAGI. CDR3 length equals 15 residues. Trimming removed 6 bases at V and 5 bases at J, with 17 bases between. CDR3 protein: CASSHGRGCHNEQFF. In DNA form, the CDR3 reads TGTGCCAGCAGCCACGGACGGGGTTGTCACAATGAGCAGTTCTTC.

This clone was observed a few times. The rearrangement links TRBV19 to TRBJ2-2, with 10 bases aligning to TRBD2. The CDR3 length is 18 residues. The V gene end was trimmed by 2 bases and the J gene end by 0 bases; junction bases not matched to a gene: 6. Germline loops: CDR1 LNHDA, CDR2 SQIVND (reference sequence). The CDR3 DNA reads as TGTGCCAGTAGTATAATGGGACTAGCGATCGCGAACACCGGGGAGCTGTTTTTT. This codes for CASSIMGLAIANTGELFF.